Below, 9 T cell receptor beta chains from the same sample are listed, as sequenced in a study of T cell responses to AZD1222 COVID-19 vaccine. Data came from immunoSEQ multiplex PCR; TCRdb stores just in-frame clones and leaves some out. The repertoire consists of 45,000 to 70,000 clones, with more than 75% occurring once and the leading ten covering around 15%. The sequences come from peripheral blood, collected on day 0 of AZD1222 vaccination. The source is an adult in good health.

The chain is built from TRBV6-5 and TRBJ2-2, with D unclear. This CDR3 has 13 residues. Trimming stripped 7 bases from V and 1 base from J, with 7 bases between. Germline V gene sequence: CDR1 MNHEY, CDR2 SVGAGI. This CDR3 is CASNTQNTGELFF. The CDR3 region has the DNA TGTGCCAGCAATACCCAGAACACCGGGGAGCTGTTTTTT.

The J gene is TRBJ2-7, the V gene TRBV28; D call uncertain. Germline values: CDR1 MDHEN, CDR2 SYDVKM. Trimming took off 2 bases at V and 1 base at J, with 12 bases between the two ends. The CDR3 contains 15 residues. The CDR3 reads CASSLMTQRSYEQYF. In DNA form, the CDR3 reads TGTGCCAGCAGTTTAATGACTCAGAGGTCCTACGAGCAGTACTTC.

The chain has TRBV2 and TRBJ1-5, with D unclear. The CDR3 has 15 amino acids. In germline, CDR1 is SNHLY, CDR2 FYNNEI. Trimming took 7 bases from V and 4 from J, leaving 17 bases between them. The CDR3: CASKEEPLGNQPQHF. In nucleotides, the CDR3 is TGTGCCAGCAAGGAGGAACCCCTAGGAAATCAGCCCCAGCATTTT.

The chain joins TRBV5-1 to TRBJ1-1; 8 positions match TRBD1. Germline values: CDR1 SGHRS, CDR2 YFSETQ. The CDR3 sequence is 14 residues long. V trimming: 4 bases; J trimming: 5 bases; junction bases outside the gene matches: 7. CDR3 coding DNA: TGCGCCAGCAGCGGGAGACAGGGGTCGACTGAAGCTTTCTTT. Its translation is CASSGRQGSTEAFF.

The chain combines TRBV7-2 with TRBJ2-7, with 10 nucleotides matching TRBD2. V lost 5 bases, J lost 4 bases, and 20 bases stayed unmatched. The CDR3 spans 19 residues. Germline V CDR1 and CDR2: SGHTA, FQGNSA. In DNA form, the CDR3 reads TGTGCCAGCAGCGGAAGCTCCCTGGCTAGCGGGAGTTACCCATACGAGCAGTACTTC. Its translation: CASSGSSLASGSYPYEQYF.

The J gene is TRBJ1-2, the V gene TRBV7-6; TRBD1 aligns across 8 bases. The germline V gene has CDR1 SGHVS and CDR2 FNYEAQ. This CDR3 has 15 residues. With V trimmed by 5 bases and J by 5 bases, 10 bases remained unmatched. CDR3 residues: CASSPYRTGKYGYTF. The CDR3 nucleotides are TGTGCCAGCAGCCCTTACCGGACAGGGAAATATGGCTACACCTTC.

This chain connects TRBV3-1 (or the pseudogene TRBV3-2) to TRBJ1-4; 9 bases agree with TRBD1. The CDR3 has 14 residues. In germline, CDR1 is LGHDT, CDR2 YNNKEL (reference sequence). Trimming at V came to 2 bases and at J to 8 bases, leaving 3 bases not matched to a gene. CDR3 DNA sequence: TGTGCCAGCAGCCAAATGACAGGGGGAGAAAAACTGTTTTTT. Amino acids: CASSQMTGGEKLFF.

The chain is built from TRBV5-1 and TRBJ2-5, with a tentative D call TRBD1 (5 bases). Between the trimmed V and J ends, which lost 6 bases and 3 bases, there was a span of 21 bases. Germline values: CDR1 SGHRS, CDR2 YFSETQ. This CDR3 is built from 16 residues. In DNA form, the CDR3 reads TGCGCCAGCACCAGAGGCTGGGGCGGCCTCGAAGAGACCCAGTACTTC. This sequence encodes CASTRGWGGLEETQYF.

In its sample, this clone was seen once. The rearrangement joins TRBV10-1 to TRBJ2-2; a weak D match, TRBD2 (5 bases). The germline V gene has CDR1 WNHNN and CDR2 SYGVQD (reference sequence). CDR3 length: 16 amino acids. The ends were cut back, 1 base at V and 4 bases at J, with 13 bases in the middle. In DNA form, the CDR3 reads TGCGCCAGCAGTGAGTTGTCTAGCCCGAGCACCGGGGAGCTGTTTTTT. It is translated as CASSELSSPSTGELFF.